One and the same sample provided the 2 T cell receptor beta chains below, sequenced in a study of PD-1 blockade in mismatch repair-deficient tumors. Sequenced by immunoSEQ multiplex PCR; TCRdb stores in-frame clones only, minus some. The table records fewer than 60,000 clones, around 77% of them present only once. The sequencing here drew on PBMCs, taken before pembrolizumab treatment. These receptors came from an adult with mismatch repair-deficient cancer.

This chain joins TRBV5-4 and TRBJ2-5, with D possibly TRBD1 on 5 matching bases. The CDR3 runs 14 residues. Germline-derived CDR1 and CDR2 are SGHNT and YYREEE (reference sequence). V was clipped by 2 bases and J by 2 bases, with 10 bases between them. The CDR3 DNA is TGTGCCAGCAGCTTTGAGACAGCTCAAGAGACCCAGTACTTC. Protein: CASSFETAQETQYF. The variable domain in full, completed from reference TRBV5-4 and TRBJ2-5, reads ETGVTQSPTHLIKTRGQQVTLRCSSQSGHNTVSWYQQALGQGPQFIFQYYREEENGRGNFPPRFSGLQFPNYSSELNVNALELDDSALYLCASSFETAQETQYFGPGTRLLVL.

This chain joins TRBV15 and TRBJ1-2; no clear D. This CDR3 has 14 residues. CDR1 and CDR2 from the germline V gene are LNHNV and YYDKDF (reference sequence). Trimming shortened V by 5 bases and J by 5 bases, and 15 bases separated the two germline ends. As DNA, the CDR3 is TGTGCCACCAGCGATGAGGAAGGCTTTTATGGCTACACCTTC. Encoded protein: CATSDEEGFYGYTF. Complete variable domain (other parts from reference TRBV15 and TRBJ1-2): DAMVIQNPRYQVTQFGKPVTLSCSQTLNHNVMYWYQQKSSQAPKLLFHYYDKDFNNEADTPDNFQSRRPNTSFCFLDIRSPGLGDTAMYLCATSDEEGFYGYTFGSGTRLTVV.